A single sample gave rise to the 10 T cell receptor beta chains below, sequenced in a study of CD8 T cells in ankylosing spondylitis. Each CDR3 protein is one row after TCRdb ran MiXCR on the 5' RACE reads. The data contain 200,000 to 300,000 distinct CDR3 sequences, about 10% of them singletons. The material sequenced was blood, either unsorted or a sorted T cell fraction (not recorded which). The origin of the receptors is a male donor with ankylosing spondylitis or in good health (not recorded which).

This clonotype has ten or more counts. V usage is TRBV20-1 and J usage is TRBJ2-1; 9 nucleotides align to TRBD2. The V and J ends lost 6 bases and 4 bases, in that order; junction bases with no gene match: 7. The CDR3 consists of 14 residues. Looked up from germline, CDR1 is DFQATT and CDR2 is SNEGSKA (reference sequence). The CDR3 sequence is CSASRLADYNEQFF. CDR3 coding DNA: TGCAGTGCCTCTCGACTAGCGGATTACAATGAGCAGTTCTTC.

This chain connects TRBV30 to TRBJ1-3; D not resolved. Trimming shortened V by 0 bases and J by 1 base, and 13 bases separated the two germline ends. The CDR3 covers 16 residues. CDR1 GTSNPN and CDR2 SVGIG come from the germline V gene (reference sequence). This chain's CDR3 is CAWSVQFGVSGNTIYF. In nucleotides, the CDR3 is TGTGCCTGGAGTGTACAATTCGGGGTTTCTGGAAACACCATATATTTT.

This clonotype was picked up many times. The CDR3 loop reads CSARSTNEKLFF. The CDR3 DNA sequence: TGCAGTGCTCGCTCAACTAATGAAAAACTGTTTTTT. This chain connects TRBV20-1 to TRBJ1-4; no clear D. V lost 5 bases to trimming and J lost 0 bases, with 4 bases between them. From germline, CDR1 is DFQATT and CDR2 SNEGSKA (reference sequence). This CDR3 region has 12 residues.

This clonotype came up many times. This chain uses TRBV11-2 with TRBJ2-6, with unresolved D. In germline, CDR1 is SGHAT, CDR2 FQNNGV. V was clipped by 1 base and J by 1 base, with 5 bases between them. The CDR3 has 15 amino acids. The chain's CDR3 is CASSLGFSGANVLTF. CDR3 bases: TGTGCCAGCAGCTTAGGATTTTCTGGGGCCAACGTCCTGACTTTC.

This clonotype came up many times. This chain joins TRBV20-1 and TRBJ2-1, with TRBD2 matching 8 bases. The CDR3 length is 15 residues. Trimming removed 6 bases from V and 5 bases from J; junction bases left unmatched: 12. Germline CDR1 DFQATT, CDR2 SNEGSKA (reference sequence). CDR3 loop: CSARSVSGGDNEQFF. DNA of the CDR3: TGCAGTGCCCGGAGCGTAAGCGGGGGAGACAATGAGCAGTTCTTC.

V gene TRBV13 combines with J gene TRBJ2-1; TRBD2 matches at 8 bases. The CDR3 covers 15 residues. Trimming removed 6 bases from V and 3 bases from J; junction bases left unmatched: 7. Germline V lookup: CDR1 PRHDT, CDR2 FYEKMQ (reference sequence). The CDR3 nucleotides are TGTGCCAGCAGTCCCACTAGCGGACTCTACAATGAGCAGTTCTTC. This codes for CASSPTSGLYNEQFF.

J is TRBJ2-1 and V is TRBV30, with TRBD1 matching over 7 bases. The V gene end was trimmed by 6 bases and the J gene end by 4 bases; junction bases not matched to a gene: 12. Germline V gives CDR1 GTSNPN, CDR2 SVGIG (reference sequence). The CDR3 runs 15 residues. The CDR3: CACPLGTVPYNEQFF. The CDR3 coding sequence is TGTGCCTGCCCACTCGGGACAGTTCCTTACAATGAGCAGTTCTTC.

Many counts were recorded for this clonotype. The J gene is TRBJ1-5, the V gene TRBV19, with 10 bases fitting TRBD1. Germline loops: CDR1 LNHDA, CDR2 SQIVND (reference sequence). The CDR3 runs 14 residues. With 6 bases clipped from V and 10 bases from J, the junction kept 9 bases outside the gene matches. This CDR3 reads CASSFPDRGYPQHF. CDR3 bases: TGTGCCAGTAGCTTCCCGGACAGGGGGTATCCCCAGCATTTT.

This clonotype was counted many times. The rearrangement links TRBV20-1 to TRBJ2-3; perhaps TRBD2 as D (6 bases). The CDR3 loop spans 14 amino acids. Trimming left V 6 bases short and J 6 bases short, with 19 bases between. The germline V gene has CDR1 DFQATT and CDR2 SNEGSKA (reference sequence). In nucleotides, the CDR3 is TGCAGTGCCTACGGGAGCTCAGGAGCGGATACGCAGTATTTT. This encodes CSAYGSSGADTQYF.

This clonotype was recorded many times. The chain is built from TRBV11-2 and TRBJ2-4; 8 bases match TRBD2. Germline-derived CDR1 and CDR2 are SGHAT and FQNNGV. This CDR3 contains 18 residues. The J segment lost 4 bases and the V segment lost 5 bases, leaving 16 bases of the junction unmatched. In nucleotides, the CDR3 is TGTGCCAGCAGCCTATTATCGGGATTTAGCGGGATGAAAAACATTCAGTACTTC. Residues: CASSLLSGFSGMKNIQYF.